Each of the 20 T cell receptor beta chains below was sequenced from the same sample in a study of blood T cell repertoires in COVID-19. Profiling relied on immunoSEQ multiplex PCR, and the TCRdb table lists in-frame clones only, not all of them. The sample holds under 300,000 clones, around nine tenths seen once. The source material was peripheral blood. These TCRs come from a woman aged 70-85 years with active or convalescent COVID-19.

The V and J genes are TRBV6-6 and TRBJ1-5; D gene unclear. Trimming stripped 2 bases from V and 7 bases from J, with 12 bases between. Germline V gene sequence: CDR1 MNHNY, CDR2 SVGAGI (reference sequence). CDR3 length equals 14 residues. The CDR3 nucleotides read TGTGCCAGCAGTTACATGGCGGCACGGCAGCCCCAGCATTTT. Protein product: CASSYMAARQPQHF.

The chain joins TRBV7-2 to TRBJ1-2; TRBD1 agrees at 8 bases. The V gene end was trimmed by 2 bases and the J gene end by 6 bases; junction bases not matched to a gene: 8. Germline values: CDR1 SGHTA, CDR2 FQGNSA. The CDR3 is made up of 15 amino acids. For the CDR3, the DNA is TGTGCCAGCAGCTTACCTGGACAGGGAGGCCATGGCTACACCTTC. Protein: CASSLPGQGGHGYTF.

This chain uses TRBV4-3 with TRBJ2-7; TRBD2 is a possible D gene (6 bases). CDR3 size: 16 residues. Germline lookup yields CDR1 LGHNA and CDR2 YSLEER. V lost 8 bases and J 12 bases, leaving 32 bases between the germline ends. CDR3 in amino acids: CASPTTPGSRLLRRYF. The CDR3 DNA follows: TGCGCCAGCCCTACTACCCCCGGGAGCAGGTTACTTCGGAGGTACTTC.

This chain joins TRBV6-6 and TRBJ1-1, with 9 bases fitting TRBD1. CDR3 length equals 14 residues. Germline CDR1 and CDR2: MNHNY and SVGAGI (reference sequence). V was pared by 6 bases and J by 5 bases, with 7 bases of the junction left unmatched. The CDR3 DNA follows: TGTGCCAGCAGGACACAGGGGGCGTATACTGAAGCTTTCTTT. This sequence encodes CASRTQGAYTEAFF.

A few counts support this clone. This chain's CDR3 is CASSSFSGLAGYEQYF. The CDR3 DNA is TGTGCCAGCAGTTCCTTTTCGGGACTAGCGGGGTACGAGCAGTACTTC. The gene calls are TRBV6-5 and TRBJ2-7; 13 bases align to TRBD2. Germline V gives CDR1 MNHEY, CDR2 SVGAGI. The CDR3 loop spans 16 amino acids. J was trimmed by 4 bases and V by 4 bases; bases with no gene match: 7.

CDR3 in amino acids: CASSKLALGETQYF. The CDR3 coding sequence is TGTGCCAGCAGCAAACTAGCGCTAGGAGAGACCCAGTACTTC. The chain carries TRBV7-3 and TRBJ2-5, with 7 bases lining up with TRBD2. V gave up 5 bases and J gave up 4 bases; unmatched junction bases: 7. Germline-derived CDR1 and CDR2 are SGHTA and FQGTGA. CDR3 length: 14 residues.

The chain links TRBV6-5 to TRBJ1-2; possible D gene TRBD1, 5 bases. The CDR3 runs 13 residues. CDR1 MNHEY and CDR2 SVGAGI come from the germline V gene. V was trimmed by 5 bases and J by 6 bases, leaving 13 bases between them. DNA of the CDR3: TGTGCCAGCAGTCGCGGGGGGTACGATGGCTACACCTTC. Amino acids: CASSRGGYDGYTF.

The rearrangement joins TRBV19 to TRBJ1-1; D unresolved. Germline assignment: CDR1 LNHDA and CDR2 SQIVND (reference sequence). Trimming pared 3 bases from V and 7 bases from J, leaving 12 bases between. The CDR3 is 13 amino acids. CDR3 nucleotides: TGTGCCAGTAGTATTTTAGGAGGAGATGAAGCTTTCTTT. This sequence encodes CASSILGGDEAFF.

This clone was counted a single time. This rearrangement joins TRBV6-2 or TRBV6-3 to TRBJ2-1, with TRBD2 matching over 14 bases. Germline trimming cut 6 bases from V and 9 bases from J; bases unmatched to any gene: 7. The CDR3 length is 15 residues. Per germline, CDR1 MNHEY and CDR2 SVGEGT. CDR3 sequence: CASSRLAGGPGEQFF. The CDR3 DNA sequence: TGTGCCAGCAGCAGACTAGCGGGGGGGCCGGGTGAGCAGTTCTTC.

The chain links TRBV6-5 to TRBJ2-2; D is ambiguous. V lost 3 bases and J lost 7, with 3 bases in between. Germline V gives CDR1 MNHEY, CDR2 SVGAGI. CDR3 size: 11 residues. For the CDR3, the DNA is TGTGCCAGCAGTTATCTCGGGGAGCTGTTTTTT. Its protein is CASSYLGELFF.

The chain is built from TRBV19 and TRBJ1-2, with TRBD1 matching 7 bases. After removal of 3 bases from V and 4 bases from J, the junction contained 8 bases not matched to a gene. Germline V gene lookup returns CDR1 LNHDA and CDR2 SQIVND (reference sequence). This CDR3 is 15 amino acids long. In DNA form, the CDR3 reads TGTGCCAGTAGTATGTCAGGGGGTCCAAGCTATGGCTACACCTTC. Its protein product is CASSMSGGPSYGYTF.

The gene calls are TRBV19 and TRBJ2-2; the match to TRBD1 covers 7 bases. Trimming cost V 6 bases and J 5 bases; bases outside gene matches: 6. The CDR3 is 14 residues long. Germline CDR1 and CDR2: LNHDA and SQIVND (reference sequence). CDR3 loop: CASSRQGMTGELFF. DNA for the CDR3: TGTGCCAGTAGCCGACAGGGTATGACCGGGGAGCTGTTTTTT.

The V call is TRBV7-9, the J call TRBJ2-7, with 10 bases aligning to TRBD1. V was pared by 3 bases and J by 6 bases, with 11 bases of the junction left unmatched. Germline V gene lookup returns CDR1 SEHNR and CDR2 FQNEAQ (reference sequence). This CDR3 contains 16 residues. CDR3 nucleotide sequence: TGTGCCAGCAGCTTTTATCTCTTGGACAGGGGGGTCGAGCAGTACTTC. As protein: CASSFYLLDRGVEQYF.

This chain connects TRBV10-3 to TRBJ1-3; D remains ambiguous. Germline values: CDR1 ENHRY, CDR2 SYGVKD. The germline V and J ends were trimmed by 6 bases and 4 bases, with 7 bases remaining between them. The CDR3 spans 12 residues. CDR3: CAISIQGNTIYF. The CDR3 bases are TGTGCCATCAGCATACAGGGAAACACCATATATTTT.

V gene TRBV5-5 combines with J gene TRBJ1-6; no clear D. Trimming took 0 bases from V and 0 from J, leaving 7 bases between them. This CDR3 is 16 amino acids long. Per germline, CDR1 SGHKS and CDR2 YYEKEE (reference sequence). The CDR3 coding sequence is TGTGCCAGCAGCTTGGCCATGAGCTCCTATAATTCACCCCTCCACTTT. Translation: CASSLAMSSYNSPLHF.

The chain uses TRBV24-1 and TRBJ2-7, with a possible D match to TRBD1 (5 bases). This CDR3 comprises 12 residues. V lost 9 bases, J lost 3 bases, and 11 bases lay in between. Germline V CDR1 and CDR2: KGHDR, SFDVKD. In DNA, the CDR3 is TGTGCCACCTACGGGCAGGGCTACGAGCAGTACTTC. Protein sequence: CATYGQGYEQYF.

This sequence joins TRBV19 and TRBJ1-1; perhaps TRBD1 as D (6 bases). The CDR3 is 10 amino acids. Trimming removed 11 bases from V and 4 bases from J, with 8 bases in between. Germline CDR1 LNHDA, CDR2 SQIVND (reference sequence). Written as DNA, the CDR3 is TGTGCCGTGGGGGCCACTGAAGCTTTCTTT. It encodes CAVGATEAFF.

The J gene is TRBJ1-2, the V gene TRBV6-5, with D perhaps matching TRBD1 (6 bases). CDR1 and CDR2 (germline): MNHEY, SVGAGI. Between the trimmed V and J ends, which lost 0 bases and 11 bases, there was a span of 13 bases. This CDR3 comprises 13 residues. CDR3 amino acids: CASSYSAGVRYTF. CDR3 in DNA: TGTGCCAGCAGTTACTCGGCAGGGGTGAGGTACACCTTC.

The V gene is TRBV7-2, the J gene TRBJ2-5; D possibly corresponds to TRBD1 (6 bases). The CDR3 is 14 residues long. CDR1 is SGHTA and CDR2 is FQGNSA in the germline V gene. Trimming shortened V by 3 bases and J by 0 bases, and 8 bases separated the two germline ends. CDR3 coding DNA: TGTGCCAGCAGCTTCCGGGACAACCAAGAGACCCAGTACTTC. This sequence encodes CASSFRDNQETQYF.

The chain recombines TRBV6-5 with TRBJ1-1, with 8 bases aligning to TRBD1. Germline-derived CDR1 and CDR2 are MNHEY and SVGAGI. This CDR3 has 14 amino acids. V dropped 4 bases and J dropped 5; count of bases not matched to a gene: 6. CDR3 in amino acids: CASSSVRGLTEAFF. CDR3 nucleotides: TGTGCCAGCAGTTCGGTCAGGGGGCTGACTGAAGCTTTCTTT.